The 31 T cell receptor beta chains given below trace back to one sample, sequenced in a study of human T cells and chemical hapten exposure. Stated time point: patch test 1, 2 weeks after DPC sensitization. Treatment described: therapeutic diphenylcyclopropenone sensitization with weekly scalp DPC. In TCRdb, the RACE reads were re-called with MiXCR into one record per CDR3 protein. The sample shows 180,000 or so distinct CDR3 sequences, about 14% of them seen only once. Source: whole blood, taken in connection with sensitization to the hapten diphenylcyclopropenone (DPC). The receptors shown here come from a woman in her twenties or thirties with alopecia areata. Some clones in this sample may be carry-over from other donors' samples.

This clonotype came up a few times. V and J are TRBV5-1 and TRBJ2-1; the match to TRBD2 covers 8 bases. The CDR3 covers 16 residues. J was trimmed by 5 bases and V by 2 bases; bases with no gene match: 9. The germline V gene encodes CDR1 SGHRS and CDR2 YFSETQ. The CDR3 nucleotides are TGCGCCAGCAGCTTTTCGGGGGGACTAGGACACAATGAGCAGTTCTTC. This gives the protein CASSFSGGLGHNEQFF.

This clonotype was detected many times. The V and J genes are TRBV11-2 and TRBJ2-5; D tentatively fits TRBD1 or TRBD2 (5 bases each). With 5 bases removed from V and 4 bases from J, the gap between germline ends came to 20 bases. Germline CDR1 SGHAT, CDR2 FQNNGV. This CDR3 has 16 residues. The CDR3 region has the DNA TGTGCCAGCAGCGTCACCCCGGGGCAGTTGACAGAGACCCAGTACTTC. It is translated as CASSVTPGQLTETQYF. Looking up the rest from reference TRBV11-2 and TRBJ2-5 gives the full variable domain: EAGVAQSPRYKIIEKRQSVAFWCNPISGHATLYWYQQILGQGPKLLIQFQNNGVVDDSQLPKDRFSAERLKGVDSTLKIQPAKLEDSAVYLCASSVTPGQLTETQYFGPGTRLLVL.

In this sample, this clonotype turned up many times. This sequence joins TRBV30 and TRBJ2-1; D possibly corresponds to TRBD2 (6 bases). This CDR3 contains 16 residues. Germline assignment: CDR1 GTSNPN and CDR2 SVGIG (reference sequence). With 1 base removed from V and 6 bases from J, the gap between germline ends came to 19 bases. The CDR3 region has the DNA TGTGCCTGGAGTGCGCAGACTAGACGACGGTCCAATGAGCAGTTCTTC. This gives the protein CAWSAQTRRRSNEQFF.

This clonotype appeared many times. The chain carries TRBV28 and TRBJ2-3; D is ambiguous. Germline lookup yields CDR1 MDHEN and CDR2 SYDVKM. The CDR3 is 12 amino acids. The V and J ends lost 2 bases and 8 bases respectively, with 8 bases between them. In DNA form, the CDR3 reads TGTGCCAGCAGTTTAGCACATGGTACGCAGTATTTT. This translates into CASSLAHGTQYF.

This clonotype was counted at least ten times. The CDR3 sequence: CASRQGGTATEAFF. Written as DNA, the CDR3 is TGTGCCAGCAGGCAGGGAGGGACGGCCACTGAAGCTTTCTTT. V gene TRBV7-3 combines with J gene TRBJ1-1; TRBD1 might be the D (5 bases). Germline V CDR1 and CDR2: SGHTA, FQGTGA. The V end was cut by 6 bases, the J end by 4 bases, with 15 bases between. The CDR3 totals 14 residues.

The genes are TRBV3-1 and TRBJ2-1; D unclear. V was cut by 1 base and J by 8 bases, with 9 bases left in between. Germline loops: CDR1 LGHDT, CDR2 YNNKEL (reference sequence). There are 13 residues in the CDR3. The CDR3 coding sequence is TGTGCCAGCAGCCAAGTTCGAGCCGATGAGCAGTTCTTC. It codes for CASSQVRADEQFF.

The CDR3 is CASSEKGTAISTF. The CDR3 DNA is TGCGCCAGCAGTGAGAAGGGGACAGCAATTAGCACCTTC. V usage is TRBV10-2 and J usage is TRBJ1-2; 7 bases fit TRBD1. CDR3 length: 13 amino acids. CDR1 WSHSY and CDR2 SAAADI come from the germline V gene. V lost 2 bases to trimming and J lost 13 bases; unmatched junction nucleotides: 10.

This chain uses TRBV9 with TRBJ2-7, with 8 bases matching TRBD2. The length of the CDR3 is 14 residues. From germline, CDR1 is SGDLS and CDR2 YYNGEE. Unmatched junction bases numbered 6, after V lost 3 bases and J lost 4 bases. The CDR3 is CASSERGGPYEQYF. The CDR3 nucleotides are TGTGCCAGCAGCGAACGGGGGGGACCTTACGAGCAGTACTTC. Complete variable domain (other parts from reference TRBV9 and TRBJ2-7): DSGVTQTPKHLITATGQRVTLRCSPRSGDLSVYWYQQSLDQGLQFLIQYYNGEERAKGNILERFSAQQFPDLHSELNLSSLELGDSALYFCASSERGGPYEQYFGPGTRLTVT.

This clonotype was detected many times. The DNA for the CDR3 is TGTGCCAGCAGCTTAGCGGGGGGCAACAATGAGCAGTTCTTC. This encodes CASSLAGGNNEQFF. The chain combines TRBV5-5 with TRBJ2-1, with 9 positions matching TRBD2. Germline CDR1 and CDR2: SGHKS and YYEKEE (reference sequence). V lost 2 bases to trimming and J lost 5 bases; unmatched junction nucleotides: 2. The CDR3 spans 14 residues.

The gene calls are TRBV9 and TRBJ1-3; D remains unclear. The CDR3 contains 16 residues. Germline CDR1 is SGDLS and CDR2 is YYNGEE. Between the trimmed V and J ends, which lost 3 bases and 0 bases, there was a span of 13 bases. This CDR3 reads CASSEREETSGNTIYF. Written as DNA, the CDR3 is TGTGCCAGCAGCGAACGGGAAGAGACCTCTGGAAACACCATATATTTT.

This clonotype has more than one count but fewer than ten. The chain recombines TRBV20-1 with TRBJ1-1, with 8 bases fitting TRBD1. With 6 bases clipped from V and 1 base from J, the junction kept 4 bases outside the gene matches. This CDR3 spans 13 amino acids. Per the germline V gene, CDR1 is DFQATT and CDR2 is SNEGSKA (reference sequence). CDR3 bases: TGCAGTGCACAGGGGGTCCCGAACACTGAAGCTTTCTTT. This sequence encodes CSAQGVPNTEAFF.

The chain combines TRBV20-1 with TRBJ1-1; perhaps TRBD1 as D (5 bases). Germline V gene sequence: CDR1 DFQATT, CDR2 SNEGSKA (reference sequence). This CDR3 has 11 residues. V lost 5 bases and J lost 6, with 10 bases in between. The CDR3 sequence: CSAPRGPEAFF. DNA of the CDR3: TGCAGTGCTCCAAGGGGCCCTGAAGCTTTCTTT.

This clonotype came up many times. This chain uses TRBV28 with TRBJ1-5; no reliable D call. Between the trimmed V and J ends, which lost 2 bases and 1 base, there was a span of 9 bases. The CDR3 consists of 15 residues. CDR1 and CDR2 (germline): MDHEN, SYDVKM. The CDR3 loop reads CASSLRDGSNQPQHF. The CDR3 DNA reads as TGTGCCAGCAGTTTAAGGGATGGAAGCAATCAGCCCCAGCATTTT.

The chain combines TRBV20-1 with TRBJ2-3; D possibly corresponds to TRBD1 (6 bases). The CDR3 is 14 amino acids. Trimming removed 2 bases from V and 0 bases from J, with 9 bases in between. Germline loops: CDR1 DFQATT, CDR2 SNEGSKA (reference sequence). CDR3 region: CSARTGTSTDTQYF. In DNA, the CDR3 is TGCAGTGCTAGAACCGGGACAAGCACAGATACGCAGTATTTT.

The V gene is TRBV7-3, the J gene TRBJ1-1; the D gene is possibly TRBD1 (5 bases). CDR1 is SGHTA, CDR2 FQGTGA, per germline. This CDR3 contains 17 residues. The ends were cut back, 2 bases at V and 5 bases at J, with 21 bases in the middle. The CDR3 region has the DNA TGTGCCAGCAGCTTATATGGGTATCGGGAGTGGGGGACTGAAGCTTTCTTT. Protein sequence: CASSLYGYREWGTEAFF.

The chain has TRBV7-2 and TRBJ1-5; perhaps TRBD1 as D (5 bases). V lost 1 base and J 0 bases, leaving 7 bases between the germline ends. The CDR3 has 15 amino acids. Germline loops: CDR1 SGHTA, CDR2 FQGNSA. CDR3 in DNA: TGTGCCAGCAGCTTAGTCCAGGGTAGCAATCAGCCCCAGCATTTT. It codes for CASSLVQGSNQPQHF.

In this sample, this clonotype turned up many times. The chain links TRBV29-1 to TRBJ1-5; D uncertain. The germline V gene has CDR1 SQVTM and CDR2 ANQGSEA. V lost 4 bases and J lost 3, with 10 bases in between. This CDR3 has 13 residues. The CDR3 sequence is CSVVSGLNQPQHF. CDR3 in DNA: TGCAGCGTTGTGTCAGGCCTCAATCAGCCCCAGCATTTT.

This clonotype was detected ten times or more. V and J are TRBV7-6 and TRBJ1-5; D gene ambiguous. Deletions cut 5 bases from V and 2 bases from J, with 7 bases between. Germline lookup yields CDR1 SGHVS and CDR2 FNYEAQ. This CDR3 is built from 13 residues. CDR3 sequence reads: CASSRDRNQPQHF. CDR3 bases: TGTGCCAGCAGCCGAGATCGCAATCAGCCCCAGCATTTT.

This clonotype appeared many times. The chain combines TRBV20-1 with TRBJ2-1; 7 bases line up with TRBD2. CDR3 length: 20 residues. After removal of 5 bases from V and 2 bases from J, the junction contained 24 bases not matched to a gene. Germline CDR1 is DFQATT and CDR2 is SNEGSKA (reference sequence). DNA for the CDR3: TGCAGTGCTGTCGCAAAGCGGGCTAGCGGATTACTCACTACCTACAATGAGCAGTTCTTC. Protein: CSAVAKRASGLLTTYNEQFF.

This clonotype was seen repeatedly, ten times or more. The genes are TRBV7-6 and TRBJ2-1; 8 bases map to TRBD2. Unmatched junction bases numbered 20, after V lost 4 bases and J lost 9 bases. Germline V gene data show CDR1 as SGHVS and CDR2 as FNYEAQ. The CDR3 has 18 amino acids. The CDR3 region has the DNA TGTGCCAGCAGCTCCCCAGACGGTCTAACGGGAGGGCGGGGTGAGCAGTTCTTC. Protein: CASSSPDGLTGGRGEQFF. Full variable domain (rest looked up from reference TRBV7-6 and TRBJ2-1): GAGVSQSPRYKVTKRGQDVALRCDPISGHVSLYWYRQALGQGPEFLTYFNYEAQQDKSGLPNDRFSAERPEGSISTLTIQRTEQRDSAMYRCASSSPDGLTGGRGEQFFGPGTRLTVL.

This clonotype has only a few counts. The chain has TRBV6-1 and TRBJ2-3, with D uncertain. The CDR3 runs to 15 residues. Germline CDR1 is MNHNS and CDR2 is SASEGT. With 0 bases removed from V and 0 bases from J, the gap between germline ends came to 7 bases. The CDR3 DNA reads TGTGCCAGCAGTGAAGCCCCCGTTAGCACAGATACGCAGTATTTT. It codes for CASSEAPVSTDTQYF.

This clonotype was counted only a few times. The rearrangement links TRBV28 to TRBJ2-3; D is uncertain. Trimming removed 8 bases from V and 0 bases from J, with 9 bases in between. The CDR3 length is 13 residues. In germline, CDR1 is MDHEN, CDR2 SYDVKM. The chain's CDR3 is CASSKGSTDTQYF. CDR3 nucleotide sequence: TGTGCCAGCTCTAAAGGGAGCACAGATACGCAGTATTTT.

This chain links TRBV6-6 with TRBJ1-5, with 8 bases that match TRBD1. CDR1 is MNHNY, CDR2 SVGAGI, per germline (reference sequence). The CDR3 has 17 residues. Germline trimming cut 4 bases from V and 0 bases from J; bases unmatched to any gene: 8. The chain's CDR3 is CASSSTGQEYSNQPQHF. As DNA, the CDR3 is TGTGCCAGCAGTTCAACGGGACAGGAGTATAGCAATCAGCCCCAGCATTTT.

There are a few counts of this clonotype. The V and J genes are TRBV7-6 and TRBJ1-4, with D perhaps matching TRBD1 (5 bases). CDR3 length: 16 amino acids. Per germline, CDR1 SGHVS and CDR2 FNYEAQ. V lost 5 bases and J 0 bases, leaving 13 bases between the germline ends. The CDR3 DNA reads TGTGCCAGCAGCAGACGGGAGGGGTCAACTAATGAAAAACTGTTTTTT. Translating it yields CASSRREGSTNEKLFF.

The rearrangement joins TRBV6-6 to TRBJ2-1; 10 nucleotides line up with TRBD2. V dropped 6 bases and J dropped 9; count of bases not matched to a gene: 11. This CDR3 comprises 15 residues. CDR1 MNHNY and CDR2 SVGAGI come from the germline V gene (reference sequence). DNA for the CDR3: TGTGCCAGCAGCCGACAAAGCGGGGGGGCAGGTGAGCAGTTCTTC. Protein sequence: CASSRQSGGAGEQFF.

A few counts support this clonotype. The gene calls are TRBV7-6 and TRBJ2-1, with D possibly TRBD2 on 6 matching bases. The CDR3 covers 17 residues. Germline values: CDR1 SGHVS, CDR2 FNYEAQ. Trimming took off 5 bases at V and 0 bases at J, with 17 bases between the two ends. The CDR3: CASSPFGSGSSYNEQFF. The CDR3 DNA sequence: TGTGCCAGCAGCCCCTTCGGTAGCGGAAGCTCCTACAATGAGCAGTTCTTC.

This chain uses TRBV3-1 with TRBJ1-4; possibly TRBD1 for D (6 bases). The CDR3 is made up of 16 amino acids. The V end was cut by 0 bases, the J end by 11 bases, with 19 bases between. Germline V gives CDR1 LGHDT, CDR2 YNNKEL (reference sequence). The DNA for the CDR3 is TGTGCCAGCAGCCAAGATCGCGTGGGGGCCCCCAAGAAACTGTTTTTT. This codes for CASSQDRVGAPKKLFF.

In this sample, this clonotype turned up a few times. This sequence joins TRBV12-3 or TRBV12-4 and TRBJ2-1; unclear D gene. Trimming cost V 3 bases and J 1 base, with 7 bases left between them. The CDR3 loop spans 14 amino acids. CDR3 sequence: CASSFVGSYNEQFF. CDR3 sequence (DNA): TGTGCCAGCAGTTTCGTCGGATCCTACAATGAGCAGTTCTTC.

This sequence joins TRBV18 and TRBJ1-4; D is undetermined. Germline lookup yields CDR1 KGHSH and CDR2 LQKENI. This CDR3 region has 13 residues. Trimming pared 3 bases from V and 5 bases from J, leaving 7 bases between. As DNA, the CDR3 is TGTGCCAGCTCACCTACCGGGAATGAAAAACTGTTTTTT. Its translation: CASSPTGNEKLFF.

V and J are TRBV28 and TRBJ1-1; D not certain. CDR1 MDHEN and CDR2 SYDVKM come from the germline V gene. Trimming took 8 bases from V and 0 from J, leaving 10 bases between them. The CDR3 runs to 13 residues. CDR3 nucleotides: TGTGCCAGCGGCGCAACAGTGAACACTGAAGCTTTCTTT. This encodes CASGATVNTEAFF.

This clonotype turned up a few times. The chain recombines TRBV6-1 with TRBJ2-1; no definite D call. Trimming pared 4 bases from V and 6 bases from J, leaving 10 bases between. The germline CDR1 and CDR2 sequences are MNHNS and SASEGT. This CDR3 has 13 amino acids. The chain's CDR3 is CASSGAMGNEQFF. The DNA of the CDR3 is TGTGCCAGCAGTGGGGCCATGGGCAATGAGCAGTTCTTC.